The 21 T cell receptor beta chains presented below share a single source sample, sequenced in a study of blood T cell repertoires in COVID-19. Clones were read by immunoSEQ multiplex PCR, and TCRdb kept only the in-frame ones, dropping some. This table has fewer than 75,000 clones, nearly 95% appearing once. The sample was peripheral blood. These receptor sequences come from a man in his fifties or sixties with active COVID-19.

J is TRBJ2-2 and V is TRBV12-3 or TRBV12-4; no firm D call. Trimming cost V 6 bases and J 6 bases, with 11 bases left between them. This CDR3 is built from 13 residues. CDR3 region: CASSFATAGELFF. CDR3 bases: TGTGCCAGCAGCTTCGCTACGGCCGGGGAGCTGTTTTTT.

The CDR3 region has the DNA TGTGCCAGCAGTTCTAGCGGGAGTATCCAAGAGACCCAGTACTTC. This codes for CASSSSGSIQETQYF. This chain links TRBV28 with TRBJ2-5; 10 bases fit TRBD2. J was trimmed by 1 base and V by 4 bases; bases with no gene match: 3. The V gene's germline CDR1 is MDHEN and CDR2 SYDVKM. The CDR3 loop spans 15 amino acids.

The chain recombines TRBV9 with TRBJ2-3; a possible D gene is TRBD2 (6 bases). V lost 4 bases and J 2 bases, leaving 20 bases between the germline ends. CDR3 size: 17 residues. Germline V lookup: CDR1 SGDLS, CDR2 YYNGEE. CDR3 bases: TGTGCCAGCAGCCCCCTAAGACGGAGGGACCACACAGATACGCAGTATTTT. It translates to CASSPLRRRDHTDTQYF.

V is TRBV19 and J is TRBJ2-3, with 11 bases identical to TRBD1. With V trimmed by 2 bases and J by 0 bases, 4 bases remained unmatched. The CDR3 contains 17 residues. Germline assignment: CDR1 LNHDA and CDR2 SQIVND (reference sequence). The CDR3 sequence: CASSIPRDRGSTDTQYF. CDR3 DNA: TGTGCCAGTAGTATACCGCGGGACAGGGGGAGCACAGATACGCAGTATTTT.

The V call is TRBV4-2, the J call TRBJ2-1; 7 bases agree with TRBD2. Germline CDR1 is LGHNA and CDR2 is YNFKEQ. J was trimmed by 7 bases and V by 4 bases; bases with no gene match: 7. This CDR3 region has 14 residues. CDR3 loop: CASSPRAGENEQFF. Written as DNA, the CDR3 is TGTGCCAGCAGCCCCCGGGCGGGGGAGAATGAGCAGTTCTTC.

V gene TRBV4-1 combines with J gene TRBJ2-1, with 10 positions matching TRBD2. Germline-derived CDR1 and CDR2 are MGHRA and YSYEKL. The CDR3 sequence is 17 residues long. The ends lost 5 bases at V and 0 bases at J; junction bases unmatched: 7. CDR3 DNA: TGCGCCAGCAGCTCGGGACTAGCGAGAAGCTCCTACAATGAGCAGTTCTTC. Translated, it gives CASSSGLARSSYNEQFF.

V and J are TRBV15 and TRBJ2-3; D uncertain. This CDR3 has 12 residues. Germline CDR1 and CDR2: LNHNV and YYDKDF (reference sequence). The V and J ends lost 0 bases and 5 bases respectively, with 3 bases between them. CDR3: CATSRDGDTQYF. The CDR3 region has the DNA TGTGCCACCAGCAGAGACGGAGATACGCAGTATTTT.

The chain recombines TRBV28 with TRBJ1-2; unclear D gene. The ends were cut back, 6 bases at V and 4 bases at J, with 12 bases in the middle. This CDR3 is built from 13 residues. The germline CDR1 and CDR2 sequences are MDHEN and SYDVKM. CDR3 bases: TGTGCCAGCAGCCCTGCCCGGGGCTATGGCTACACCTTC. Amino acid sequence: CASSPARGYGYTF.

The rearrangement uses TRBV11-2 and TRBJ2-5, with D possibly matching TRBD1 (6 bases). Trimming shortened V by 2 bases and J by 4 bases, and 23 bases separated the two germline ends. The CDR3 totals 18 residues. The germline CDR1 and CDR2 sequences are SGHAT and FQNNGV. CDR3: CASSLTAGEGRGLETQYF. The CDR3 bases are TGTGCCAGCAGCTTAACGGCAGGGGAAGGTCGGGGCCTAGAGACCCAGTACTTC.

V usage is TRBV19 and J usage is TRBJ1-1; no firm D call. The V end was cut by 4 bases, the J end by 0 bases, with 9 bases between. The CDR3 sequence is 14 residues long. Germline values: CDR1 LNHDA, CDR2 SQIVND (reference sequence). The DNA of the CDR3 is TGTGCCAGTAGTAGGGGAGGACTGAACACTGAAGCTTTCTTT. Its translation: CASSRGGLNTEAFF.

The gene calls are TRBV10-1 and TRBJ2-7, with TRBD1 as a possible D gene (5 bases). CDR1 is WNHNN and CDR2 is SYGVQD in the germline V gene (reference sequence). The CDR3 has 13 amino acids. V dropped 5 bases and J dropped 0 bases, with 8 bases sitting between them. Written as DNA, the CDR3 is TGCGCCAGCAGTAGGGGTATCTCCTACGAGCAGTACTTC. This codes for CASSRGISYEQYF.

The rearrangement links TRBV27 to TRBJ1-2; D remains unclear. The V gene's germline CDR1 is MNHEY and CDR2 SMNVEV (reference sequence). V dropped 6 bases and J dropped 0 bases, with 11 bases sitting between them. CDR3 length: 14 residues. The CDR3 region is CASSGVSANYGYTF. The DNA of the CDR3 is TGTGCCAGCAGCGGGGTATCCGCTAACTATGGCTACACCTTC.

The chain couples TRBV6-5 to TRBJ1-4, with TRBD1 matching over 9 bases. Germline CDR1 is MNHEY and CDR2 is SVGAGI. The CDR3 covers 14 residues. With 6 bases clipped from V and 7 bases from J, the junction kept 6 bases outside the gene matches. CDR3 loop: CASRGQGTSEKLFF. The CDR3, as DNA: TGTGCCAGCAGAGGACAGGGGACGAGTGAAAAACTGTTTTTT.

The CDR3 region has the DNA TGTGCCAGCAGTTTTACAGATAGTTTTGTGTACGAGCAGTACTTC. Protein: CASSFTDSFVYEQYF. The chain has TRBV27 and TRBJ2-7; D gene unclear. The CDR3 runs to 15 residues. V was trimmed by 3 bases and J by 4 bases, leaving 16 bases between them. Germline V lookup: CDR1 MNHEY, CDR2 SMNVEV (reference sequence).

The table lists this clone with a count of one. The gene calls are TRBV7-8 and TRBJ2-1, with TRBD2 matching over 8 bases. The CDR3 runs 15 residues. With 4 bases clipped from V and 1 base from J, the junction kept 3 bases outside the gene matches. Germline assignment: CDR1 SGHVS and CDR2 FQNEAQ. Written as DNA, the CDR3 is TGTGCCAGCAGCTCTACTAGCGGTTCCTACAATGAGCAGTTCTTC. It yields the protein CASSSTSGSYNEQFF.

This chain uses TRBV28 with TRBJ2-3; 12 nucleotides line up with TRBD2. The CDR3 runs to 17 residues. CDR1 and CDR2 (germline): MDHEN, SYDVKM. With V trimmed by 4 bases and J by 0 bases, 5 bases remained unmatched. CDR3 coding DNA: TGTGCCAGCAGTTCAGGACTAGCGGGACTTAGCACAGATACGCAGTATTTT. Protein: CASSSGLAGLSTDTQYF.

The CDR3 loop reads CASSELAGAKNIQYF. The CDR3 DNA follows: TGTGCCAGCAGTGAACTAGCGGGAGCCAAAAACATTCAGTACTTC. J is TRBJ2-4 and V is TRBV6-1, with 8 bases aligning to TRBD2. The CDR3 has 15 amino acids. The germline V gene encodes CDR1 MNHNS and CDR2 SASEGT. With V trimmed by 2 bases and J by 0 bases, 0 bases remained unmatched.

The CDR3, as DNA: TGTGCCTGGAGTCCCCTCTACGAGCAGTACTTC. It translates to CAWSPLYEQYF. The rearrangement joins TRBV30 to TRBJ2-7, with unresolved D. Germline assignment: CDR1 GTSNPN and CDR2 SVGIG (reference sequence). Trimming removed 2 bases from V and 3 bases from J, with 5 bases in between. The CDR3 has 11 amino acids.

This chain uses TRBV19 with TRBJ1-5; 7 nucleotides align to TRBD1. This CDR3 comprises 15 residues. The V gene's germline CDR1 is LNHDA and CDR2 SQIVND (reference sequence). Unmatched junction bases numbered 5, after V lost 5 bases and J lost 1 base. The CDR3 loop is CASSPRQGSNQPQHF. Written as DNA, the CDR3 is TGTGCCAGTAGTCCACGACAGGGAAGCAATCAGCCCCAGCATTTT.

V usage is TRBV5-6 and J usage is TRBJ1-3, with a weak D call TRBD1 (5 bases). With 4 bases removed from V and 11 bases from J, the gap between germline ends came to 13 bases. The CDR3 is 12 amino acids. The germline V gene has CDR1 SGHDT and CDR2 YYEEEE. The CDR3 DNA is TGTGCCAGCAGCAAACCAGGGCTCCCCATATATTTT. Protein product: CASSKPGLPIYF.

This sequence joins TRBV5-4 and TRBJ2-2, with TRBD1 matching 10 bases. The germline V gene encodes CDR1 SGHNT and CDR2 YYREEE (reference sequence). The CDR3 is 16 residues long. The V segment lost 4 bases and the J segment 5 bases; nucleotides outside the gene matches: 8. CDR3 bases: TGTGCCAGCAGCCCTCCGGGACAGGGGAGAACCGGGGAGCTGTTTTTT. Its translation: CASSPPGQGRTGELFF.